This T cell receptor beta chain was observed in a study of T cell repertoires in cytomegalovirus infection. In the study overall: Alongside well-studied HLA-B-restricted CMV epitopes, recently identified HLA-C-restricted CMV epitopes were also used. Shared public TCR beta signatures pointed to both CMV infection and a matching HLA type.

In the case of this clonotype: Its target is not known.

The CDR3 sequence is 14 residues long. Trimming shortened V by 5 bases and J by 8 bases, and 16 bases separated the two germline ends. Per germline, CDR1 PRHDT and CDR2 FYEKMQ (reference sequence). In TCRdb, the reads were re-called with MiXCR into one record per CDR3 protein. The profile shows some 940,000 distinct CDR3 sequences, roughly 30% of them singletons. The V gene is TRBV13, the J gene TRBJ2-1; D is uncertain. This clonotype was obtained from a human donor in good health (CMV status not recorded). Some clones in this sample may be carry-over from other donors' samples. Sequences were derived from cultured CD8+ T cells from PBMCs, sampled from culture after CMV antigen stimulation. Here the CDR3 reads CASSPGPISDEQFF. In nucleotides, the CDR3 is TGTGCCAGCAGCCCCGGACCAATTAGTGATGAGCAGTTCTTC. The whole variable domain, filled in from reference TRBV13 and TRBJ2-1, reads AAGVIQSPRHLIKEKRETATLKCYPIPRHDTVYWYQQGPGQDPQFLISFYEKMQSDKGSIPDRFSAQQFSDYHSELNMSSLELGDSALYFCASSPGPISDEQFFGPGTRLTVL.